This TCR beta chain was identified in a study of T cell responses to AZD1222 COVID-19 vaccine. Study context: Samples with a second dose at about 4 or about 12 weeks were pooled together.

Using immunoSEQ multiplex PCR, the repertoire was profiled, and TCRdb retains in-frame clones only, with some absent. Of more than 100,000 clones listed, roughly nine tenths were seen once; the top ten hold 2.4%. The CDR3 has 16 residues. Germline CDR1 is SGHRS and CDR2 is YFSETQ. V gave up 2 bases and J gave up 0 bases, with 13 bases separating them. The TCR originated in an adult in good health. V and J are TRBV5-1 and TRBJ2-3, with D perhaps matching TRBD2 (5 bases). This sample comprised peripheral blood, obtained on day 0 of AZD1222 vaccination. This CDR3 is CASSFLAGHSTDTQYF. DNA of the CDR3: TGCGCCAGCAGCTTCCTAGCAGGCCATAGCACAGATACGCAGTATTTT.